This is a list of T cell receptor beta chains from one sample in a study of blood T cells in healthy people across ages. Each CDR3 protein gets one entry after TCRdb re-called the 5' RACE reads with MiXCR. The data contain roughly 1.6 million distinct CDR3 sequences, approximately 32% of them seen just once; the ten biggest clones take up around 11%. Sequenced input: blood. The receptors stem from a woman under 40 in good health. CDR3s include the opening cysteine and the closing phenylalanine or tryptophan. The order of the fields is clone size, J gene, V gene, D gene, CDR3 DNA, CDR3 protein. D genes are given only for firm matches. Some rows have no size entry. The others give once, few or many, or a class for an expanded clone.

>few|TRBJ1-2|TRBV7-9|-
TGTGCCAGCAGCCCCCAGACGGCTAACTATGGCTACACCTTC
CASSPQTANYGYTF
>few|TRBJ2-5|TRBV5-1|-
TGCGCCAGCAGCTTGTGGTCAGGGGAGTCGGAGACCCAGTACTTC
CASSLWSGESETQYF
>few|TRBJ2-7|TRBV12-3/TRBV12-4|TRBD2
TGTGCCAGCACCCCAACTAGCGGGAGGGCGTACGAGCAGTACTTC
CASTPTSGRAYEQYF
>-|TRBJ1-2|TRBV20-1|-
TGCAGTGCTAGAGTAGGGGTTTTTGGCTATGGCTACACCTTC
CSARVGVFGYGYTF
>few|TRBJ1-5|TRBV20-1|-
TGCAGTGCTAGAGATCAAGATCAGCCCCAGCATTTT
CSARDQDQPQHF
>once|TRBJ2-5|TRBV3-1|TRBD2
TGTGCCAGCAGCCCCGGACTAGCCCTGAAAGAGACCCAGTACTTC
CASSPGLALKETQYF
>-|TRBJ1-1|TRBV5-1|-
TGCGCCAGCAGCCCCCGTCCGAACACTGAAGCTTTCTTT
CASSPRPNTEAFF
>many|TRBJ2-1|TRBV7-3|TRBD2
TGTGCCAGCAGCTTACTGACTAGCGGGAATGAGCAGTTCTTC
CASSLLTSGNEQFF
>few|TRBJ2-1|TRBV20-1|TRBD2
TGCAGTGCTAGAGAAGGACTAGCGTTCTACAATGAGCAGTTCTTC
CSAREGLAFYNEQFF
>-|TRBJ1-2|TRBV28|-
TGTGCCAGCAGGCCCCCTTTAGACTATGGCTACACCTTC
CASRPPLDYGYTF
>few|TRBJ1-6|TRBV28|-
TGTGCCAGCAGTTTTCCCCTTCTGGAGGGGGTAGGTTCACCCCTCCACTTT
CASSFPLLEGVGSPLHF
>-|TRBJ2-7|TRBV27|-
TGTGCCAGCAGTCTTTCCCTCGGGGGAAGCTCCTACGAGCAGTACTTC
CASSLSLGGSSYEQYF
>-|TRBJ2-7|TRBV5-1|-
TGCGCCAGCAGCCTGGGCAGACTGACCTCTACCTACGAGCAGTACTTC
CASSLGRLTSTYEQYF
>many|TRBJ2-3|TRBV29-1|-
TGCAGCGTTGAAGGGTTAGGGGGGCGCACAGATACGCAGTATTTT
CSVEGLGGRTDTQYF
>few|TRBJ2-7|TRBV15|TRBD1
TGTGCCACCAGCATGCCTCCGGGACAGCTTACCTACGAGCAGTACTTC
CATSMPPGQLTYEQYF
>-|TRBJ1-1|TRBV7-9|TRBD1
TGTGCCAGCAGCTCGGACAGGTTTGAGGAAGCTTTCTTT
CASSSDRFEEAFF
>-|TRBJ2-7|TRBV5-6|-
TGTGCCAGCAGCCGGGAGCGGTACGAGCAGTACTTC
CASSRERYEQYF
>-|TRBJ2-7|TRBV7-9|TRBD1
TGTGCCAGCAGCTTAGGCCCAGGGGGCACTAGGAATTACTACGAGCAGTACTTC
CASSLGPGGTRNYYEQYF
>-|TRBJ2-5|TRBV10-3|TRBD2
TGTGCCATCAGTGAGTTGCGGGGGGACCCTCGAGAGACCCAGTACTTC
CAISELRGDPRETQYF
>few|TRBJ2-7|TRBV28|TRBD2
TGTGCCAGCAAGGGTCCGACGGGGGGAGAGCAGTACTTC
CASKGPTGGEQYF
>-|TRBJ1-6|TRBV21-1|-
TGTGCCAGCAGCCAGTTGTGGGGGGCAAAGGGCTCCTATAATTCACCCCTCCACTTT
CASSQLWGAKGSYNSPLHF
>-|TRBJ2-3|TRBV27|-
TGTGCCAGCAGTTTATTAGAAGGGGCCACAGATACGCAGTATTTT
CASSLLEGATDTQYF
>many|TRBJ2-7|TRBV10-3|-
TGTGCCATCAGTCCAGACAGTTACGAGCAGTACTTC
CAISPDSYEQYF
>few|TRBJ2-1|TRBV30|-
TGTGCCTGGACGGAGGTCAATGAGCAGTTCTTC
CAWTEVNEQFF
>few|TRBJ2-1|TRBV6-5|-
TGTGCCAGCATGGCGGGGACGAGCTCCTACAATGAGCAGTTCTTC
CASMAGTSSYNEQFF
>few|TRBJ2-3|TRBV20-1|TRBD2
TGCAGTGCCGAAACCGGGACTAGCCTTAGGGGGGATACGCAGTATTTT
CSAETGTSLRGDTQYF
>many|TRBJ2-5|TRBV10-3|-
TGTGCCATCAGTGATGGCGCCCAAGAGACCCAGTACTTC
CAISDGAQETQYF
>few|TRBJ1-5|TRBV6-1|TRBD1
TGTGCCAGCAGTGAACCGAATTCCGGGACAGGGGGCAATCAGCCCCAGCATTTT
CASSEPNSGTGGNQPQHF
>few|TRBJ2-5|TRBV6-2/TRBV6-3|-
TGTGCCAGCAGTTACTCTTTGGCCCGGAAAGAGACCCAGTACTTC
CASSYSLARKETQYF
>many|TRBJ2-7|TRBV10-3|TRBD1
TGTGCCATCAGTGTAATACCGGGACAGCAAGACTACGAGCAGTACTTC
CAISVIPGQQDYEQYF
>many|TRBJ2-3|TRBV20-1|-
TGCAGTGCTACAGGGGAATGGACGCAGTATTTT
CSATGEWTQYF
>-|TRBJ2-3|TRBV6-1|-
TGTGCCAGCAGTGAGGTTGCTGGCGGAACCACAGATACGCAGTATTTT
CASSEVAGGTTDTQYF
>-|TRBJ2-1|TRBV6-2/TRBV6-3|TRBD2
TGTGCCAACAGTTCCTCCGGGACTAGCGGAAGTAGGGATGAGCAGTTCTTC
CANSSSGTSGSRDEQFF
>once|TRBJ2-1|TRBV7-9|TRBD1
TGTGCCTGCAGCCCCATTTCGGGACAGCTGAAAGATAATGAGCAGTTCTTC
CACSPISGQLKDNEQFF
>-|TRBJ2-5|TRBV4-1|-
TGCGCCAGCAGCCAAGACGACCCACCCCGTGGGACCCAGTACTTC
CASSQDDPPRGTQYF
>-|TRBJ1-4|TRBV20-1|-
TGCAGTGCTAGAGAGGGGGTCAGAAATGAAAAACTGTTTTTT
CSAREGVRNEKLFF
>-|TRBJ2-1|TRBV20-1|-
TGCAGTGCCCATCGGACAGAAACAAGCTCCTACAATGAGCAGTTCTTC
CSAHRTETSSYNEQFF
>few|TRBJ2-3|TRBV4-1|-
TGCGCCAGCAACTGGCTATGGGGTGACACAGATACGCAGTATTTT
CASNWLWGDTDTQYF
>-|TRBJ2-3|TRBV7-2|TRBD2
TGTGCCAGCAGCACGGGACTAGCGGGTGAAAAAGATACGCAGTATTTT
CASSTGLAGEKDTQYF
>few|TRBJ2-3|TRBV20-1|-
TGCAGTGCTACCTTCTTGGGAGATACGCAGTATTTT
CSATFLGDTQYF
>few|TRBJ1-1|TRBV28|TRBD1
TGTGCCAGCAGGCAGGGGGTGCAGACTGAAGCTTTCTTT
CASRQGVQTEAFF
>-|TRBJ2-3|TRBV9|TRBD2
TGTGCCAGCAGCGTGGATAGCGGGCGAACTAGCACAGATACGCAGTATTTT
CASSVDSGRTSTDTQYF
>-|TRBJ2-3|TRBV6-1|TRBD1
TGTGCCAGCAGTGTAGGGACAGGGAGCACAGATACGCAGTATTTT
CASSVGTGSTDTQYF
>few|TRBJ1-5|TRBV10-3|-
TGTGCCATCAGTGAGGCACCCAATCAGCCCCAGCATTTT
CAISEAPNQPQHF
>-|TRBJ2-7|TRBV6-6|-
TGTGCCAGCAGACTATTTCCGACCGTCGGGGACTACGAGCAGTACTTC
CASRLFPTVGDYEQYF
>-|TRBJ2-5|TRBV29-1|TRBD2
TGCAGCGGTTGGGGAGGGGAAGAGACCCAGTACTTC
CSGWGGEETQYF
>-|TRBJ2-1|TRBV5-1|-
TGCGCCAGCAGCTTTGGAAGCGCGAGCTCCTACAATGAGCAGTTCTTC
CASSFGSASSYNEQFF
>few|TRBJ2-3|TRBV30|-
TGTGCCTGGGGACCCGAGGATACGCAGTATTTT
CAWGPEDTQYF
>once|TRBJ2-2|TRBV7-2|TRBD1
TGTGCCAGCAGCTTACGTAACAGGGGGATCGGGGAGCTGTTTTTT
CASSLRNRGIGELFF
>-|TRBJ2-7|TRBV11-2|TRBD1
TGTGCCAGCAGCTTAGACGTACAGGGGTTCCTCTACGAGCAGTACTTC
CASSLDVQGFLYEQYF
>-|TRBJ2-1|TRBV10-3|TRBD2
TGTGCCATCAGCCTTAGCGGGAGGGGTTACAATGAGCAGTTCTTC
CAISLSGRGYNEQFF
>-|TRBJ1-5|TRBV6-5|-
TGTGCCACCTCCAGGGGAAAGAGCAATCAGCCCCAGCATTTT
CATSRGKSNQPQHF
>few|TRBJ2-1|TRBV20-1|-
TGCAGTGCTGAGAGGCGACTAGGTGACAATGAGCAGTTCTTC
CSAERRLGDNEQFF
>-|TRBJ1-2|TRBV12-3/TRBV12-4|TRBD1
TGTGCCAGCAGGTCAACCGGGACAGGGAAATCTGGCTACACCTTC
CASRSTGTGKSGYTF
>few|TRBJ1-4|TRBV6-1|-
TGTGCCAGCAGTGAACGGCAGCCTGGTGAAAAACTGTTTTTT
CASSERQPGEKLFF
>few|TRBJ2-1|TRBV6-4|TRBD2
TGTGCCAGCAGGAAGGGACTAGAGCAGTTCTTC
CASRKGLEQFF
>few|TRBJ1-4|TRBV29-1|-
TGCAGCGTTGATCTTTCCAAAGGGGGAAAACTGTTTTTT
CSVDLSKGGKLFF